This T cell receptor beta chain was sequenced during a study of monozygotic twins with inflammatory bowel disease. Germline assignment: CDR1 DFQATT and CDR2 SNEGSKA (reference sequence). The CDR3 runs 16 residues. From its re-call of the 5' RACE reads, TCRdb lists each CDR3 protein once, without DNA. The sample table sets out 350,000 to 400,000 distinct CDR3 sequences. V gene TRBV20-1 combines with J gene TRBJ1-5; with no DNA, the TCRdb D assignment of TRBD1 cannot be verified. This receptor was identified in a human donor with ulcerative colitis or Crohn's disease, or a healthy co-twin of an affected twin (not recorded which). Sequenced input: blood. The CDR3 is CSAREGPGYSNQPQHF.